A single sample is the source of the 30 T cell receptor beta chains below, sequenced in a study of beta chain features in type 1 diabetes. Whole-study results and caveats: Among patients with Type 1 diabetes, TCRB CDR3s were moderately but significantly shorter in every one of the four CD4+ subsets.

Expressed TCRB transcripts were sequenced because the entire RNA isolate underwent reverse transcription. Sequencing used immunoSEQ multiplex PCR; TCRdb keeps in-frame clones, though not all of them. The top ten clones hold approximately 0.55% of a sample with a few hundred thousand clones, around a tenth of them seen once. These TCRs' antigens remain unknown. Sequenced sample: central memory CD4+ T cells from blood. The receptor source for this set is a man younger than 40 with type 1 diabetes.

This clone was seen only a few times. This chain connects TRBV27 to TRBJ1-4; 11 positions agree with TRBD1. Trimming removed 5 bases from V and 5 bases from J; junction bases left unmatched: 4. The CDR3 is 15 residues long. Germline loops: CDR1 MNHEY, CDR2 SMNVEV (reference sequence). The CDR3 sequence is CASSKGTGGNEKLFF. CDR3 DNA: TGTGCCAGCAGTAAGGGGACAGGGGGAAATGAAAAACTGTTTTTT.

Ten or more counts support this clone. This rearrangement joins TRBV7-2 to TRBJ1-1; no firm D call. V gave up 0 bases and J gave up 9 bases, with 14 bases separating them. CDR1 SGHTA and CDR2 FQGNSA come from the germline V gene. The length of the CDR3 is 14 residues. The CDR3: CASSLAPEAGQAFF. The DNA for the CDR3 is TGTGCCAGCAGCTTAGCGCCGGAGGCCGGACAAGCTTTCTTT.

The V and J genes are TRBV29-1 and TRBJ2-3, with 9 bases that match TRBD1. This CDR3 is built from 14 residues. Trimming removed 5 bases from V and 5 bases from J; junction bases left unmatched: 8. Germline CDR1 SQVTM, CDR2 ANQGSEA. The CDR3 DNA sequence: TGCAGCGTTCAAACCGGGACAGGGATAGATACGCAGTATTTT. Protein: CSVQTGTGIDTQYF.

The CDR3 DNA follows: TGTGCCAGCAGCTTAGGGATTCAGGTGAACACTGAAGCTTTCTTT. Protein sequence: CASSLGIQVNTEAFF. The J gene is TRBJ1-1, the V gene TRBV7-8; D gene unclear. The CDR3 runs to 15 residues. CDR1 is SGHVS and CDR2 is FQNEAQ in the germline V gene. Trimming pared 1 base from V and 0 bases from J, leaving 9 bases between.

This clone was recorded a few times. V and J are TRBV7-2 and TRBJ2-3, with TRBD2 matching over 7 bases. CDR1 SGHTA and CDR2 FQGNSA come from the germline V gene. The CDR3 covers 17 residues. V shed 0 bases, J shed 0 bases, and the junction held 6 bases outside the gene matches. The CDR3 region is CASSLARAGRSTDTQYF. CDR3 nucleotides: TGTGCCAGCAGCTTAGCACGAGCGGGAAGAAGCACAGATACGCAGTATTTT.

This clone was observed a handful of times. V and J are TRBV7-2 and TRBJ2-1; 7 nucleotides agree with TRBD1. This CDR3 spans 13 amino acids. Germline assignment: CDR1 SGHTA and CDR2 FQGNSA. J lost 9 bases, V lost 4 bases, and 6 bases had no gene match. CDR3 region: CASSSRQGTEQFF. The CDR3 DNA reads as TGTGCCAGCAGCTCGAGACAGGGCACTGAGCAGTTCTTC. Complete variable domain (other parts from reference TRBV7-2 and TRBJ2-1): GAGVSQSPSNKVTEKGKDVELRCDPISGHTALYWYRQSLGQGLEFLIYFQGNSAPDKSGLPSDRFSAERTGGSVSTLTIQRTQQEDSAVYLCASSSRQGTEQFFGPGTRLTVL.

CDR3 DNA sequence: TGTGCCAGCAGCTTTTACGGGGCAGAGACCCAGTACTTC. Amino acids: CASSFYGAETQYF. V is TRBV7-9 and J is TRBJ2-5; either TRBD1 or TRBD2 may fit D (5 bases each). V dropped 3 bases and J dropped 4 bases, with 9 bases sitting between them. Germline CDR1 and CDR2: SEHNR and FQNEAQ (reference sequence). The CDR3 extends over 13 amino acids.

This chain connects TRBV25-1 to TRBJ1-5, with 8 bases lining up with TRBD1. This CDR3 is built from 14 residues. Unmatched junction bases numbered 3, after V lost 3 bases and J lost 5 bases. CDR1 is MGHDK and CDR2 is SYGVNS in the germline V gene. The CDR3 bases are TGTGCCAGCAGTGAGGGACAGGTCCATCAGCCCCAGCATTTT. Its translation is CASSEGQVHQPQHF.

This clone was counted between two and nine times. The chain links TRBV10-3 to TRBJ2-7, with D maybe TRBD2 (5 bases). Germline lookup yields CDR1 ENHRY and CDR2 SYGVKD. The CDR3 consists of 14 residues. V lost 8 bases to trimming and J lost 0 bases, with 14 bases between them. The chain's CDR3 is CAIEPAASSYEQYF. CDR3 nucleotides: TGTGCCATCGAACCAGCGGCAAGCTCCTACGAGCAGTACTTC.

The sample holds a few counts of this clone. Here the CDR3 DNA reads TGTGCCAGCTCCCCCGGGACAGGGGGCTTTGGGGCCAACGTCCTGACTTTC. Protein sequence: CASSPGTGGFGANVLTF. This sequence joins TRBV25-1 and TRBJ2-6; 12 nucleotides agree with TRBD1. Germline assignment: CDR1 MGHDK and CDR2 SYGVNS. The CDR3 is made up of 17 amino acids. Losses at the gene ends were 8 bases for V and 3 bases for J; bases not matched to a gene: 8.

The CDR3 region has the DNA TGTGCCAGCAGCTTATTCCCAGGGGATAGCTCTGGGGCCAACGTCCTGACTTTC. Translating it yields CASSLFPGDSSGANVLTF. The chain joins TRBV11-1 to TRBJ2-6; D is perhaps TRBD1 (6 bases). V was clipped by 2 bases and J by 0 bases, with 14 bases between them. The CDR3 sequence is 18 residues long. The germline V gene encodes CDR1 SGHAT and CDR2 FQDESV (reference sequence).

There are many counts of this clone. The V and J genes are TRBV6-1 and TRBJ2-2; TRBD1 matches at 7 bases. Germline CDR1 MNHNS, CDR2 SASEGT. V shed 4 bases and J 7 bases; nucleotides not matched to a gene: 6. The CDR3 contains 14 residues. The CDR3 spells CASSGAQGYGELFF. DNA of the CDR3: TGTGCCAGCAGTGGAGCACAGGGGTACGGGGAGCTGTTTTTT.

V usage is TRBV28 and J usage is TRBJ1-3; weak D call: TRBD1 (6 bases). CDR1 MDHEN and CDR2 SYDVKM come from the germline V gene. Deletions cut 2 bases from V and 4 bases from J, with 12 bases between. The CDR3 is 15 residues long. The CDR3 DNA follows: TGTGCCAGCAGTTTAACCCTAACAGGGGGAAACACCATATATTTT. It codes for CASSLTLTGGNTIYF.

A note on this clone: The sample has other DNA sequences that encode this CDR3 too. The genes are TRBV9 and TRBJ2-5, with D possibly being TRBD1 or TRBD2 (5 bases each). CDR1 SGDLS and CDR2 YYNGEE come from the germline V gene. The CDR3 spans 15 residues. Deletions cut 1 base from V and 5 bases from J, with 15 bases between. The CDR3: CASSVRDGLGETQYF. The CDR3 DNA reads TGTGCCAGCAGCGTAAGGGACGGCCTGGGGGAGACCCAGTACTTC.

J is TRBJ1-5 and V is TRBV19, with D possibly being TRBD1 (5 bases). This CDR3 is built from 16 residues. V lost 6 bases and J lost 5, with 20 bases in between. Germline V gene sequence: CDR1 LNHDA, CDR2 SQIVND (reference sequence). The CDR3 is CASSGAAQSIHQPQHF. The CDR3 nucleotides are TGTGCCAGTAGCGGGGCAGCTCAATCTATTCATCAGCCCCAGCATTTT.

This clone was seen repeatedly, ten times or more. This rearrangement joins TRBV11-3 to TRBJ2-6; 12 positions match TRBD1. Germline assignment: CDR1 SGHNT and CDR2 YENEEA. The length of the CDR3 is 17 residues. The trim removed 3 bases at V and 4 bases at J, leaving 4 bases unmatched. The CDR3 reads CASSFRDRGRGANVLTF. DNA for the CDR3: TGTGCCAGCAGCTTCCGGGACAGGGGGCGAGGGGCCAACGTCCTGACTTTC.

This clone occurred a few times. V is TRBV4-1 and J is TRBJ1-1, with 7 bases that match TRBD1. Germline-derived CDR1 and CDR2 are MGHRA and YSYEKL. V gave up 0 bases and J gave up 4 bases; unmatched junction bases: 2. The CDR3 sequence is 14 residues long. The CDR3 loop is CASSQEGQVTEAFF. The DNA of the CDR3 is TGCGCCAGCAGCCAAGAAGGACAGGTCACTGAAGCTTTCTTT.

This clone has at least ten counts. At one end the junction does not follow the germline gene, possibly because of a read error. This chain joins TRBV18 and TRBJ2-1; tentative D call: TRBD1 (6 bases). The CDR3 contains 12 residues. Germline loops: CDR1 KGHSH, CDR2 LQKENI. CDR3 in DNA: TGTGCCAGCTCACCACCCGCAGGGGCGGTGATCTTC. Protein product: CASSPPAGAVIF.

This clone has a count of ten or more. The sample contains more than one DNA sequence encoding this CDR3. The chain recombines TRBV7-2 with TRBJ1-5, with D unresolved. V lost 0 bases and J lost 3, with 0 bases in between. Germline V gene sequence: CDR1 SGHTA, CDR2 FQGNSA. The CDR3 totals 12 residues. CDR3 sequence reads: CASSLANQPQHF. The CDR3 DNA follows: TGTGCCAGCAGCTTAGCCAATCAGCCCCAGCATTTT.

Comment on this clone: The same CDR3 arises from other DNA sequences in this sample as well. The chain couples TRBV18 to TRBJ2-1; D is possibly TRBD1 or TRBD2 (5 bases each). CDR3 length equals 12 residues. CDR1 KGHSH and CDR2 LQKENI come from the germline V gene. V gave up 3 bases and J gave up 7 bases, with 7 bases separating them. Here the CDR3 DNA reads TGTGCCAGCTCACCCGGGGCGAATGAGCAGTTCTTC. Protein product: CASSPGANEQFF.

This clone was seen more than once but under ten times. The chain carries TRBV6-1 and TRBJ1-5, with D hard to call. CDR3 length equals 14 residues. Per germline, CDR1 MNHNS and CDR2 SASEGT. Trimming left V 7 bases short and J 5 bases short, with 15 bases between. CDR3 amino acids: CASNINHKDQPQHF. DNA for the CDR3: TGTGCCAGCAATATCAACCACAAGGATCAGCCCCAGCATTTT.

This sequence joins TRBV4-1 and TRBJ1-1, with TRBD1 as a possible D gene (5 bases). CDR1 is MGHRA, CDR2 YSYEKL, per germline. Trimming cost V 0 bases and J 4 bases, with 24 bases left between them. The CDR3 is 19 residues long. The CDR3 DNA is TGCGCCAGCAGCCAAGATTACGCATCAGGGTGGGGCGTTGGCACTGAAGCTTTCTTT. This codes for CASSQDYASGWGVGTEAFF.

This clone has ten or more counts. This sequence joins TRBV10-3 and TRBJ2-7; 8 bases match TRBD1. J gave up 6 bases and V 4 bases, and 5 bases lay outside the gene matches. The germline gives CDR1 ENHRY, CDR2 SYGVKD. This CDR3 is built from 13 residues. CDR3 region: CAISGGQAAEQYF. The CDR3 DNA reads TGTGCCATCAGTGGGGGACAGGCGGCCGAGCAGTACTTC.

This clone was seen only a few times. The J gene is TRBJ2-3, the V gene TRBV5-1, with unresolved D. From germline, CDR1 is SGHRS and CDR2 YFSETQ. CDR3 length: 11 amino acids. Deletions cut 2 bases from V and 7 bases from J, with 5 bases between. The CDR3 region is CASSFLNTQYF. Written as DNA, the CDR3 is TGCGCCAGCAGCTTTCTGAATACGCAGTATTTT.

The chain recombines TRBV6-5 with TRBJ2-5, with 9 bases that match TRBD1. CDR1 and CDR2 (germline): MNHEY, SVGAGI. Germline trimming cut 5 bases from V and 5 bases from J; bases unmatched to any gene: 6. This CDR3 spans 14 amino acids. CDR3 region: CASSGQGWVETQYF. Here the CDR3 DNA reads TGTGCCAGCAGTGGACAGGGGTGGGTCGAGACCCAGTACTTC.

A few counts support this clone. The chain joins TRBV7-2 to TRBJ1-1; 10 bases map to TRBD1. CDR1 and CDR2 from the germline V gene are SGHTA and FQGNSA. V trimming: 5 bases; J trimming: 4 bases; junction bases outside the gene matches: 7. CDR3 length equals 15 residues. CDR3 DNA: TGTGCCAGCAGCGTAAGACAGGGGGCTAGCACTGAAGCTTTCTTT. Encoded protein: CASSVRQGASTEAFF.

This clone occurred a few times. The chain joins TRBV7-2 to TRBJ2-3; D gene uncertain. Trimming took off 3 bases at V and 10 bases at J, with 11 bases between the two ends. Germline CDR1 is SGHTA and CDR2 is FQGNSA. The CDR3 spans 12 residues. Here the CDR3 reads CASSLQAYAQYF. The DNA of the CDR3 is TGTGCCAGCAGCTTGCAAGCGTATGCGCAGTATTTT.

This clone appeared a few times. The chain combines TRBV7-2 with TRBJ2-5, with D maybe TRBD1 (6 bases). Germline loops: CDR1 SGHTA, CDR2 FQGNSA. V shed 2 bases and J shed 1 base, with 11 bases lying between them. There are 15 residues in the CDR3. The CDR3 DNA reads as TGTGCCAGCAGCTTACAATGGACAGCCCAAGAGACCCAGTACTTC. It encodes CASSLQWTAQETQYF. Using reference TRBV7-2 and TRBJ2-5 for the parts outside the CDR3, the full variable domain is GAGVSQSPSNKVTEKGKDVELRCDPISGHTALYWYRQSLGQGLEFLIYFQGNSAPDKSGLPSDRFSAERTGGSVSTLTIQRTQQEDSAVYLCASSLQWTAQETQYFGPGTRLLVL.

The CDR3 DNA reads TGTGCCAGCAGTTCGTGGACAGCCCTTGAAGCTTTCTTT. Translating it yields CASSSWTALEAFF. The chain combines TRBV6-1 with TRBJ1-1, with D possibly matching TRBD1 (6 bases). V lost 5 bases to trimming and J lost 7 bases, with 14 bases between them. The CDR3 is 13 amino acids. Germline V lookup: CDR1 MNHNS, CDR2 SASEGT.

The genes are TRBV14 and TRBJ2-7; 11 nucleotides match TRBD1. V lost 6 bases, J lost 5 bases, and 6 bases stayed unmatched. Germline CDR1 SGHDN, CDR2 FVKESK. The CDR3 is 14 amino acids. CDR3 sequence: CASSPDRGQNEQYF. The CDR3 DNA follows: TGTGCCAGCAGTCCGGACAGGGGGCAAAACGAGCAGTACTTC.